This T cell receptor beta chain emerged from a study of blood T cell repertoires in COVID-19. Across the whole study: Some COVID-19 samples were acute and others convalescent; all came from the United States, Italy and Spain. In each case, the material was cDNA or gDNA derived from T cells, B-cell-depleted T cells, or PBMCs.

V gave up 8 bases and J gave up 1 base, with 12 bases separating them. The CDR3 is 15 amino acids. The germline V gene has CDR1 SEHNR and CDR2 FQNEAQ (reference sequence). Original processing notes: Reference gene primer amplification gave nucleated cell count estimates. Using immunoSEQ multiplex PCR, the repertoire was profiled, and TCRdb retains in-frame clones only, with some absent. Clone size and the V and J calls come from that table; the DNA yielded D and trimming. The sample holds roughly 70,000 clones, 84% seen once. The sequenced sample was peripheral blood. The gene calls are TRBV7-9 and TRBJ2-6, with D possibly matching TRBD1 (6 bases). The receptor was isolated from a human donor in a cohort sampled during active COVID-19. The CDR3 DNA reads as TGTGCCAGCCCGAGACAGGTTTCTGGGGCCAACGTCCTGACTTTC. Its protein product is CASPRQVSGANVLTF. Full variable domain (remainder filled in from reference TRBV7-9 and TRBJ2-6): DTGVSQNPRHKITKRGQNVTFRCDPISEHNRLYWYRQTLGQGPEFLTYFQNEAQLEKSRLLSDRFSAERPKGSFSTLEIQRTEQGDSAMYLCASPRQVSGANVLTFGAGSRLTVL.